One TCR beta chain is described in this entry. What it binds is unknown. Assay: immunoSEQ multiplex PCR; the TCRdb copy retains only in-frame clones and omits some. The data contain under 80,000 clones, 93% of them singletons. From germline, CDR1 is SGDLS and CDR2 YYNGEE. V lost 5 bases to trimming and J lost 0 bases; unmatched junction nucleotides: 6. The CDR3 is 16 residues long. The data originate from a study of OX40 agonist ivuxolimab in advanced cancers. Study information: Eligibility admitted prior anti-PD-1, anti-PD-L1 or anti-CTLA-4 therapy; roughly 37% had some. Study findings and constraints: Those patients achieving a partial response at 0.1-3.0 mg/kg showed among the lowest clonal expansion. On average, CD8+ T cells had more expanded clones than CD4+.

The origin of this receptor is an adult with an advanced solid tumor such as melanoma, head and neck, liver or kidney cancer. The chain recombines TRBV9 with TRBJ2-1; the match to TRBD2 covers 9 bases. Sequences were derived from CD4+ or CD8+ T cells sorted from blood, sampled in a trial of the OX40 agonist ivuxolimab. The CDR3 nucleotides read TGTGCCAGCAGTTCCTTTAGCGGGAGCTCCTACAATGAGCAGTTCTTC. It is translated as CASSSFSGSSYNEQFF.